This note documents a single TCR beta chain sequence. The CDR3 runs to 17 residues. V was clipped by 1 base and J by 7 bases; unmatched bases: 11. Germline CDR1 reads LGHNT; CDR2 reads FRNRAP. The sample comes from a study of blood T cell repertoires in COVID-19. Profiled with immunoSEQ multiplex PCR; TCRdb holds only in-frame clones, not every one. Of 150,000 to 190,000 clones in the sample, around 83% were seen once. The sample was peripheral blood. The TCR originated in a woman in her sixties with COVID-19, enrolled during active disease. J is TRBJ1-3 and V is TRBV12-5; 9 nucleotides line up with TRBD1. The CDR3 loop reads CASGLGSLSGTGNTIYF. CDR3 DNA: TGTGCTAGTGGTTTGGGATCCCTTTCGGGGACAGGGAACACCATATATTTT.